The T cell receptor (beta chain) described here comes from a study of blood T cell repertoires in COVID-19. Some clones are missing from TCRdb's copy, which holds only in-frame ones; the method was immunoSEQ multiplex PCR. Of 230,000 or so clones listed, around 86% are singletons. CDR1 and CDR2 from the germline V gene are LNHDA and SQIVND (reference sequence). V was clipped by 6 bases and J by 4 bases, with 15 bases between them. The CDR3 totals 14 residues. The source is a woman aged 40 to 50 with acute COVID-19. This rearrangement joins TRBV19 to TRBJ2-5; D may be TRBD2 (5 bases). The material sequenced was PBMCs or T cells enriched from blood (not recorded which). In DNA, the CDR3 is TGTGCCAGTAGGCCCCCTTCCGGACTAGAGACCCAGTACTTC. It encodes CASRPPSGLETQYF.